The next 19 T cell receptor beta chains were all read from a single sample in a study of blood T cell repertoires in COVID-19. Only in-frame clones appear in the TCRdb table, and some are missing; sequencing was by immunoSEQ multiplex PCR. The sample shows approximately 280,000 clones, 85% to 90% of them seen only once. The sequencing input was peripheral blood. Receptors originate from a man between 35 and 55 years old with acute or convalescent COVID-19.

This clone was seen just once. The rearrangement joins TRBV12-3 or TRBV12-4 to TRBJ2-3, with D maybe TRBD2 (6 bases). This CDR3 has 13 residues. Trimming removed 3 bases from V and 3 bases from J, with 7 bases in between. The CDR3 spells CASSFGTTDTQYF. CDR3 bases: TGTGCCAGCAGTTTTGGGACTACAGATACGCAGTATTTT.

CDR3 DNA: TGTGCCAGTACACCGTCCGGGACAGGGGGTGGAAACACCATATATTTT. Amino acid sequence: CASTPSGTGGGNTIYF. This chain links TRBV19 with TRBJ1-3; 11 bases align to TRBD1. Germline CDR1 and CDR2: LNHDA and SQIVND (reference sequence). CDR3 length equals 16 residues. With 7 bases clipped from V and 3 bases from J, the junction kept 8 bases outside the gene matches. The whole variable domain, filled in from reference TRBV19 and TRBJ1-3, reads DGGITQSPKYLFRKEGQNVTLSCEQNLNHDAMYWYRQDPGQGLRLIYYSQIVNDFQKGDIAEGYSVSREKKESFPLTVTSAQKNPTAFYLCASTPSGTGGGNTIYFGEGSWLTVV.

This clone was counted a few times. The chain has TRBV11-3 and TRBJ2-2; D perhaps matches TRBD2 (5 bases). The germline gives CDR1 SGHNT, CDR2 YENEEA. This CDR3 is 19 amino acids long. V lost 5 bases to trimming and J lost 0 bases, with 22 bases between them. CDR3 bases: TGTGCCAGCAGCACCCATCGCCGGGATTTACCTCCGAACACCGGGGAGCTGTTTTTT. This translates into CASSTHRRDLPPNTGELFF. The entire variable domain, with the rest obtained from reference TRBV11-3 and TRBJ2-2, is as follows: EAGVVQSPRYKIIEKKQPVAFWCNPISGHNTLYWYLQNLGQGPELLIRYENEEAVDDSQLPKDRFSAERLKGVDSTLKIQPAELGDSAVYLCASSTHRRDLPPNTGELFFGEGSRLTVL.

The V and J genes are TRBV30 and TRBJ1-1, with D uncertain. CDR1 and CDR2 from the germline V gene are GTSNPN and SVGIG (reference sequence). The ends were cut back, 1 base at V and 1 base at J, with 16 bases in the middle. This CDR3 has 16 residues. The CDR3 region has the DNA TGTGCCTGGAGTGCCGGCGGCGTCGGGAGGAACACTGAAGCTTTCTTT. This sequence encodes CAWSAGGVGRNTEAFF.

This clone appeared a single time. The chain employs TRBV19 and TRBJ2-1; 7 bases align to TRBD2. The CDR3 spans 15 residues. V was pared by 5 bases and J by 0 bases, with 4 bases of the junction left unmatched. Germline assignment: CDR1 LNHDA and CDR2 SQIVND (reference sequence). In DNA, the CDR3 is TGTGCCAGTAGTCTGGGGGGGGGCTCCTACAATGAGCAGTTCTTC. This sequence encodes CASSLGGGSYNEQFF.

This clone was seen once. This chain uses TRBV29-1 with TRBJ2-2; D remains unclear. V was pared by 7 bases and J by 7 bases, with 16 bases between. The CDR3 totals 13 residues. The germline V gene encodes CDR1 SQVTM and CDR2 ANQGSEA. The CDR3: CSAPLLLGGELFF. CDR3 DNA: TGCAGCGCCCCGTTATTGCTCGGCGGGGAGCTGTTTTTT.

The V call is TRBV6-5, the J call TRBJ2-3; 7 bases fit TRBD2. V lost 6 bases to trimming and J lost 5 bases; unmatched junction nucleotides: 11. The CDR3 has 15 amino acids. Germline-derived CDR1 and CDR2 are MNHEY and SVGAGI. The CDR3 here is CASRLSGTKGDTQYF. As DNA, the CDR3 is TGTGCCAGCAGGCTATCCGGGACTAAGGGAGATACGCAGTATTTT.

V gene TRBV10-3 combines with J gene TRBJ1-2; perhaps TRBD1 as D (5 bases). The CDR3 sequence is 12 residues long. Trimming removed 11 bases at V and 4 bases at J, with 14 bases between. Germline V gene data show CDR1 as ENHRY and CDR2 as SYGVKD. CDR3 protein: CASGEGSYGYTF. CDR3 in DNA: TGTGCCTCGGGAGAGGGGTCCTATGGCTACACCTTC.

This sequence joins TRBV19 and TRBJ2-1; D ambiguous. The V end was cut by 3 bases, the J end by 5 bases, with 11 bases between. The CDR3 is 14 residues long. From germline, CDR1 is LNHDA and CDR2 SQIVND (reference sequence). In nucleotides, the CDR3 is TGTGCCAGTAGTATGGCGGAATTCGACAATGAGCAGTTCTTC. Its protein is CASSMAEFDNEQFF.

The rearrangement links TRBV19 to TRBJ2-1; maybe TRBD1 (5 bases). The V gene's germline CDR1 is LNHDA and CDR2 SQIVND (reference sequence). The V and J ends lost 4 bases and 9 bases respectively, with 25 bases between them. The CDR3 extends over 17 amino acids. In DNA form, the CDR3 reads TGTGCCAGTAGTACGCAGGGAACGGACAAGTGGCCCGCTGAGCAGTTCTTC. It specifies CASSTQGTDKWPAEQFF.

The chain has TRBV19 and TRBJ2-2; 10 bases match TRBD1. This CDR3 contains 16 residues. The J segment lost 5 bases and the V segment lost 1 base, leaving 4 bases of the junction unmatched. Germline assignment: CDR1 LNHDA and CDR2 SQIVND (reference sequence). CDR3 residues: CASSIGQGARTGELFF. The CDR3 region has the DNA TGTGCCAGTAGTATAGGACAGGGGGCGCGGACCGGGGAGCTGTTTTTT.

The chain is built from TRBV19 and TRBJ1-5, with 7 bases lining up with TRBD1. The V gene end was trimmed by 9 bases and the J gene end by 5 bases; junction bases not matched to a gene: 7. Looked up from germline, CDR1 is LNHDA and CDR2 is SQIVND (reference sequence). The CDR3 runs 13 residues. This chain's CDR3 is CASRDSPYQPQHF. DNA for the CDR3: TGTGCCAGCCGGGACAGCCCCTATCAGCCCCAGCATTTT.

The V and J genes are TRBV6-5 and TRBJ2-2; no clear D gene. The CDR3 loop spans 13 amino acids. Trimming removed 2 bases at V and 2 bases at J, with 3 bases between. Germline V gene lookup returns CDR1 MNHEY and CDR2 SVGAGI. The CDR3 DNA reads TGTGCCAGCAGTTACAGCAACACCGGGGAGCTGTTTTTT. Amino acid sequence: CASSYSNTGELFF.

This chain connects TRBV12-5 to TRBJ2-2, with TRBD2 as a possible D gene (5 bases). The germline V gene encodes CDR1 LGHNT and CDR2 FRNRAP. The CDR3 runs to 16 residues. Trimming left V 3 bases short and J 4 bases short, with 15 bases between. The CDR3 DNA reads TGTGCTAGTGGTTTTCTAGGAACCCGGGGCACCGGGGAGCTGTTTTTT. Protein: CASGFLGTRGTGELFF.

The V gene is TRBV30, the J gene TRBJ2-7; a possible D gene is TRBD1 (6 bases). From germline, CDR1 is GTSNPN and CDR2 SVGIG (reference sequence). Trimming took off 1 base at V and 9 bases at J, with 16 bases between the two ends. CDR3 size: 13 residues. CDR3: CAWSGTGPGGQYF. The CDR3 region has the DNA TGTGCCTGGAGTGGTACAGGGCCGGGTGGGCAGTACTTC. The full variable domain, rest sourced from reference TRBV30 and TRBJ2-7, is SQTIHQWPATLVQPVGSPLSLECTVEGTSNPNLYWYRQAAGRGLQLLFYSVGIGQISSEVPQNLSASRPQDRQFILSSKKLLLSDSGFYLCAWSGTGPGGQYFGPGTRLTVT.

The genes are TRBV19 and TRBJ1-1; TRBD1 matches at 8 bases. The germline V gene has CDR1 LNHDA and CDR2 SQIVND (reference sequence). The V and J ends lost 6 bases and 1 base, in that order; junction bases with no gene match: 1. There are 13 residues in the CDR3. The CDR3 is CASRDRENTEAFF. The CDR3 DNA reads as TGTGCCAGTAGGGACAGGGAGAACACTGAAGCTTTCTTT.

The gene calls are TRBV5-1 and TRBJ1-6; maybe TRBD1 (5 bases). This CDR3 has 16 amino acids. Germline V gives CDR1 SGHRS, CDR2 YFSETQ. V dropped 2 bases and J dropped 0 bases, with 9 bases sitting between them. The CDR3 nucleotides read TGCGCCAGCAGCTTCCAGGGTAGCTCCTATAATTCACCCCTCCACTTT. Translating gives CASSFQGSSYNSPLHF.

The rearrangement joins TRBV2 to TRBJ1-4; 8 bases are a match to TRBD1. V lost 6 bases and J lost 3; bases outside the gene matches: 3. The CDR3 extends over 14 amino acids. The germline gives CDR1 SNHLY, CDR2 FYNNEI. CDR3 DNA: TGTGCCAGCAGCGAGGGACAGGCTAATGAAAAACTGTTTTTT. It translates to CASSEGQANEKLFF.

The genes are TRBV12-5 and TRBJ1-2; 7 bases line up with TRBD1. V was clipped by 3 bases and J by 5 bases; unmatched bases: 6. Germline loops: CDR1 LGHNT, CDR2 FRNRAP. This CDR3 has 14 amino acids. CDR3 sequence reads: CASGLQGSLYGYTF. CDR3 bases: TGTGCTAGTGGTTTACAGGGGTCCCTATATGGCTACACCTTC.